These 19 T cell receptor beta chains were sequenced from one sample in a study of naive and memory T cell subsets. Broader study findings: Naive repertoires, especially CD8, held a few larger clonotypes, possibly memory cells re-expressing CD45RA.

Two oligonucleotides, mixed equimolar, formed the beta constant-region primer covering TRBC1 and TRBC2. Ligated cDNA was amplified by four rounds of PCR with nested alpha and beta constant-region primers and SP2. TCRdb fed the UMI-ligation and nested PCR reads into MiXCR, producing one record per CDR3 protein. This repertoire shows roughly 99,000 distinct CDR3 sequences, approximately 10% found once; its top ten account for approximately 0.14%. Their antigen targets remain unknown. Material: naive CD4+ T cells from blood. The receptors derive from a human donor in good health.

The sample holds many counts of this clonotype. J is TRBJ2-1 and V is TRBV4-3; 9 bases align to TRBD2. This CDR3 spans 16 amino acids. Germline assignment: CDR1 LGHNA and CDR2 YSLEER. After removal of 2 bases from V and 7 bases from J, the junction contained 9 bases not matched to a gene. The DNA for the CDR3 is TGCGCCAGCAGCCAATTCGCGGGGGGGCCGGTGAATGAGCAGTTCTTC. Its protein is CASSQFAGGPVNEQFF.

This clonotype was observed a few times. The rearrangement joins TRBV27 to TRBJ1-6; D gene uncertain. The CDR3 runs 13 residues. Trimming took 3 bases from V and 8 from J, leaving 8 bases between them. Germline CDR1 and CDR2: MNHEY and SMNVEV (reference sequence). For the CDR3, the DNA is TGTGCCAGCAGTTTCCGGCGAGATTCACCCCTCCACTTT. Translated: CASSFRRDSPLHF.

This clonotype was picked up a small number of times. V usage is TRBV7-2 and J usage is TRBJ1-1; D is uncertain. Trimming removed 5 bases at V and 0 bases at J, with 10 bases between. This CDR3 has 14 residues. CDR1 is SGHTA, CDR2 FQGNSA, per germline. CDR3: CASSRIPLNTEAFF. The CDR3 nucleotides read TGTGCCAGCAGCCGAATTCCACTGAACACTGAAGCTTTCTTT. Full variable domain (outside the CDR3, taken from reference TRBV7-2 and TRBJ1-1): GAGVSQSPSNKVTEKGKDVELRCDPISGHTALYWYRQSLGQGLEFLIYFQGNSAPDKSGLPSDRFSAERTGGSVSTLTIQRTQQEDSAVYLCASSRIPLNTEAFFGQGTRLTVV.

This clonotype came up many times. The chain employs TRBV29-1 and TRBJ1-1; D is undetermined. There are 12 residues in the CDR3. Trimming stripped 7 bases from V and 0 bases from J, with 9 bases between. Germline V gives CDR1 SQVTM, CDR2 ANQGSEA. The CDR3 loop reads CSAQDVNTEAFF. The CDR3 nucleotides read TGCAGCGCCCAGGACGTGAACACTGAAGCTTTCTTT.

J is TRBJ2-3 and V is TRBV15; 10 bases line up with TRBD2. The length of the CDR3 is 17 residues. Trimming at V came to 1 base and at J to 3 bases, leaving 7 bases not matched to a gene. Looked up from germline, CDR1 is LNHNV and CDR2 is YYDKDF (reference sequence). DNA of the CDR3: TGTGCCACCAGCAGAGTCGGGAGCGGGAGGGGGACAGATACGCAGTATTTT. Encoded protein: CATSRVGSGRGTDTQYF.

The chain uses TRBV10-3 and TRBJ1-5, with a tentative D call TRBD1 (5 bases). V was cut by 7 bases and J by 4 bases, with 14 bases left in between. This CDR3 has 14 residues. The germline V gene has CDR1 ENHRY and CDR2 SYGVKD. Here the CDR3 DNA reads TGTGCCATCAACTCCGGACACCCAAATCAGCCCCAGCATTTT. Its translation: CAINSGHPNQPQHF.

The chain carries TRBV29-1 and TRBJ2-3; D unclear. This CDR3 is built from 14 residues. Germline loops: CDR1 SQVTM, CDR2 ANQGSEA. Between the trimmed V and J ends, which lost 4 bases and 4 bases, there was a span of 15 bases. CDR3 bases: TGCAGCGTTGGCCAAACTCTTTCGGCAGATACGCAGTATTTT. Amino acid sequence: CSVGQTLSADTQYF.

The rearrangement joins TRBV4-3 to TRBJ1-2, with D uncertain. The CDR3 is 13 amino acids. Germline V gene data show CDR1 as LGHNA and CDR2 as YSLEER. Trimming removed 1 base from V and 5 bases from J, with 8 bases in between. The chain's CDR3 is CASSQAGLYGYTF. The DNA of the CDR3 is TGCGCCAGCAGCCAAGCCGGGTTATATGGCTACACCTTC.

This clonotype was picked up a small number of times. The genes are TRBV7-2 and TRBJ2-1; TRBD2 matches at 10 bases. Germline CDR1 is SGHTA and CDR2 is FQGNSA. This CDR3 has 18 residues. The ends lost 5 bases at V and 6 bases at J; junction bases unmatched: 16. The chain's CDR3 is CASSPHGPLAGALNEQFF. The CDR3 nucleotides read TGTGCCAGCAGCCCCCACGGGCCTCTAGCGGGAGCCCTCAATGAGCAGTTCTTC.

This clonotype came up many times. The chain combines TRBV7-2 with TRBJ2-7; 11 bases are a match to TRBD2. This CDR3 region has 14 residues. Losses at the gene ends were 5 bases for V and 1 base for J; bases not matched to a gene: 1. The germline V gene has CDR1 SGHTA and CDR2 FQGNSA. In DNA, the CDR3 is TGTGCCAGCAGCCGACTAGCGGGGTCCTACGAGCAGTACTTC. The encoded protein is CASSRLAGSYEQYF.

This chain uses TRBV6-2 or TRBV6-3 with TRBJ1-1; no reliable D call. CDR3 length: 12 amino acids. Trimming took 6 bases from V and 10 from J, leaving 15 bases between them. Germline V gene sequence: CDR1 MNHEY, CDR2 SVGEGT. The CDR3 region is CASRREMVGAFF. CDR3 nucleotide sequence: TGTGCCAGCAGGCGGGAAATGGTCGGAGCTTTCTTT.

This clonotype was seen a few times. The chain recombines TRBV7-2 with TRBJ1-3, with 7 nucleotides matching TRBD1. V shed 3 bases and J 4 bases; nucleotides not matched to a gene: 3. The germline CDR1 and CDR2 sequences are SGHTA and FQGNSA. The CDR3 length is 14 residues. The CDR3 is CASSLQGGGNTIYF. Here the CDR3 DNA reads TGTGCCAGCAGCTTGCAGGGGGGAGGAAACACCATATATTTT.

The J gene is TRBJ1-1, the V gene TRBV6-5; D call uncertain. Germline CDR1 reads MNHEY; CDR2 reads SVGAGI. The CDR3 is 19 residues long. The ends were cut back, 4 bases at V and 0 bases at J, with 24 bases in the middle. The CDR3 loop reads CASSSLAIGPESVNTEAFF. In DNA, the CDR3 is TGTGCCAGCAGTTCGTTGGCTATTGGGCCAGAATCCGTGAACACTGAAGCTTTCTTT.

This rearrangement joins TRBV30 to TRBJ2-1; D is perhaps TRBD2 (5 bases). This CDR3 is built from 20 residues. Germline V lookup: CDR1 GTSNPN, CDR2 SVGIG (reference sequence). V lost 4 bases and J 6 bases, leaving 34 bases between the germline ends. The CDR3 sequence: CAWTNQRTTNQRYPSNEQFF. The CDR3 DNA reads as TGTGCCTGGACAAACCAAAGGACGACGAACCAGCGGTATCCATCCAATGAGCAGTTCTTC.

This clonotype was found a few times. The chain has TRBV19 and TRBJ1-1, with 8 bases matching TRBD1. The V segment lost 5 bases and the J segment 3 bases; nucleotides outside the gene matches: 5. Germline CDR1 is LNHDA and CDR2 is SQIVND (reference sequence). CDR3 length: 14 residues. CDR3 DNA sequence: TGTGCCAGTAGTCCCAGGGGGCCCGACACTGAAGCTTTCTTT. Encoded protein: CASSPRGPDTEAFF.

This clonotype was detected a few times. The CDR3 loop is CASSHGQGVPGELFF. CDR3 sequence (DNA): TGTGCCAGCAGCCATGGACAGGGTGTTCCCGGGGAGCTGTTTTTT. This chain joins TRBV11-3 and TRBJ2-2, with 8 positions matching TRBD1. V trimming: 5 bases; J trimming: 6 bases; junction bases outside the gene matches: 8. The CDR3 runs to 15 residues. Germline loops: CDR1 SGHNT, CDR2 YENEEA.

This chain joins TRBV4-2 and TRBJ2-3; TRBD2 aligns across 7 bases. Germline loops: CDR1 LGHNA, CDR2 YNFKEQ. V lost 1 base to trimming and J lost 4 bases; unmatched junction nucleotides: 5. This CDR3 has 15 residues. CDR3 region: CASSQAGTKADTQYF. The DNA for the CDR3 is TGTGCCAGCAGCCAAGCGGGGACTAAGGCAGATACGCAGTATTTT.

The chain couples TRBV7-2 to TRBJ2-1; unclear D gene. V dropped 2 bases and J dropped 5 bases, with 7 bases sitting between them. The germline gives CDR1 SGHTA, CDR2 FQGNSA. The CDR3 consists of 13 residues. This CDR3 is CASSLSADNEQFF. The CDR3 DNA reads TGTGCCAGCAGCTTAAGCGCAGACAATGAGCAGTTCTTC.

This clonotype occurred a few times. The rearrangement joins TRBV4-3 to TRBJ2-7, with 7 bases fitting TRBD1. The CDR3 consists of 15 residues. Trimming took 5 bases from V and 9 from J; bases not matched to a gene: 16. CDR1 and CDR2 (germline): LGHNA, YSLEER. CDR3 protein: CASSSGDRRTSGQYF. The CDR3, as DNA: TGCGCCAGCAGCTCCGGGGACAGAAGAACCTCGGGGCAGTACTTC.